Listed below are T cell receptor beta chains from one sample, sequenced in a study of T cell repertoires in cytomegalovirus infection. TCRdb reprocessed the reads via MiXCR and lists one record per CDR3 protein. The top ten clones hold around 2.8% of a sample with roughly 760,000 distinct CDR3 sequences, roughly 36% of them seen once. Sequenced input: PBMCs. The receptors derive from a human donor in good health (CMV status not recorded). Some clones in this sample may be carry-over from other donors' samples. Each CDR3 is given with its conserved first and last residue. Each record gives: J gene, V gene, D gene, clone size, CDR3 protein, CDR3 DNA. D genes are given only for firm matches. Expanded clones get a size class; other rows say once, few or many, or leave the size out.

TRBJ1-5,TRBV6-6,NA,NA,CASTLLGVRNQPQHF,TGTGCCAGCACCCTTCTTGGTGTTCGGAATCAGCCCCAGCATTTT
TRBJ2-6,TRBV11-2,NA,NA,CASRLGISGANVLTF,TGTGCCAGCAGATTAGGGATTTCTGGGGCCAACGTCCTGACTTTC
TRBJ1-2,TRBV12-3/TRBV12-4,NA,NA,CASSLSGAIGYTF,TGTGCCAGCAGTTTGTCTGGAGCGATCGGCTACACCTTC
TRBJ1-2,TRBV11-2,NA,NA,CASSLGPSGGYCYTF,TGTGCCAGCAGCTTAGGGCCCTCCGGGGGCTATTGCTACACCTTC
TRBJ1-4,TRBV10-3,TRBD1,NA,CAISAIQGALEKLCF,TGTGCCATCAGTGCGATACAGGGGGCTCTTGAAAAACTGTGTTTT
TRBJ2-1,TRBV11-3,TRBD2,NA,CASSLDGGTSGRAAEQFF,TGTGCCAGCAGCTTAGATGGCGGGACTAGCGGGAGGGCCGCTGAGCAGTTCTTC
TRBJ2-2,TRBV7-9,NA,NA,CASSKNSGELFF,TGTGCCAGCAGCAAAAATAGTGGGGAGCTGTTTTTT
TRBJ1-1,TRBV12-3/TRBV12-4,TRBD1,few,CASSFGDRAGGTEAFF,TGTGCCAGCAGTTTTGGGGACAGGGCAGGGGGCACTGAAGCTTTCTTT
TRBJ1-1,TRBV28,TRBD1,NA,CASRQGLRNTEAFF,TGTGCCAGCCGACAGGGGCTTCGGAACACTGAAGCTTTCTTT
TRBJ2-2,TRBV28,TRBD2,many,CASSLGRKTSGTHGGELFF,TGTGCCAGCAGTTTGGGTAGGAAGACTAGCGGGACCCACGGCGGGGAGCTGTTTTTT
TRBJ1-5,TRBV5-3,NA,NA,CASSFGGSYNQPQHF,TGTGCCAGCAGCTTCGGGGGGTCCTACAATCAGCCCCAGCATTTT
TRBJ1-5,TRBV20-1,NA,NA,CSARDIQGQPQHF,TGCAGTGCTAGAGATATCCAGGGGCAGCCCCAGCATTTT
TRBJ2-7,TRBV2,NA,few,CASSSGLEQYF,TGTGCCAGCAGTTCAGGGCTCGAGCAGTACTTC
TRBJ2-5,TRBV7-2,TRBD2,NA,CASSFNSGGGETQYF,TGTGCCAGCAGCTTTAATAGCGGGGGGGGGGAGACCCAGTACTTC
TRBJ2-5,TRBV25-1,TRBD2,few,CASSEKAGRGETQYF,TGTGCCAGCAGTGAAAAAGCGGGAAGGGGTGAGACCCAGTACTTC
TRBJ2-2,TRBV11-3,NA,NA,CASTPMRGGELFF,TGTGCCAGCACCCCTATGAGAGGAGGGGAGCTGTTTTTT
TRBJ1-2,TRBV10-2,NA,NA,CASSDKSQGIYGYTF,TGCGCCAGCAGTGATAAGAGCCAGGGAATCTATGGCTACACCTTC
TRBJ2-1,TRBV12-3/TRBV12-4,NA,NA,CASSPPGETNPNQQFF,TGTGCCAGCAGTCCCCCGGGAGAAACGAATCCTAATCAGCAGTTCTTC
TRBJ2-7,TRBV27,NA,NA,CASGFLGRDEQYF,TGTGCCAGCGGTTTCTTAGGTCGGGACGAGCAGTACTTC
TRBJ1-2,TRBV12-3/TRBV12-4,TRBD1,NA,CASSSPTGGSDGYTF,TGTGCCAGCAGTTCTCCGACAGGGGGTTCCGATGGCTACACCTTC
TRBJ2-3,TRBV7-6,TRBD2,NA,CASSLGLAGGFTDTQYF,TGTGCCAGCAGCTTAGGACTAGCGGGGGGATTCACAGATACGCAGTATTTT
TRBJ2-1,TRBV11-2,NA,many,CASSLEASFYNEQFF,TGTGCCAGCAGCTTAGAGGCCAGCTTCTACAATGAGCAGTTCTTC
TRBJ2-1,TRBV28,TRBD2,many,CASSEVTGLAFNEQFF,TGTGCCAGCAGTGAAGTGACGGGACTAGCGTTCAATGAGCAGTTCTTC
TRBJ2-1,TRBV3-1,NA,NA,CASSQDRGRGSYNEQFF,TGTGCCAGCAGCCAAGATCGTGGGCGGGGCTCCTACAATGAGCAGTTCTTC
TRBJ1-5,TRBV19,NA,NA,CASSTNTFSNQPQHF,TGTGCCAGTAGTACCAACACCTTTAGCAATCAGCCCCAGCATTTT
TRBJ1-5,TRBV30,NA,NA,CAWTIGNGPQHF,TGTGCCTGGACAATTGGGAACGGGCCCCAGCATTTT
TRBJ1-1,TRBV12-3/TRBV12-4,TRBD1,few,CASISLDRAIEAFF,TGTGCCAGCATATCACTGGACAGGGCCATTGAAGCTTTCTTT
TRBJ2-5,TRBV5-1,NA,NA,CASSRAREETQYF,TGCGCCAGCAGCCGGGCCAGAGAAGAGACCCAGTACTTC
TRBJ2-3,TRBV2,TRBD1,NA,CASSEARRTGRYTQYF,TGTGCCAGCAGTGAAGCGCGACGGACAGGTCGATATACGCAGTATTTT
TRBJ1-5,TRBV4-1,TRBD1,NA,CASSGQTGAYSNQPQHF,TGCGCCAGCAGCGGACAAACAGGGGCCTATAGCAATCAGCCCCAGCATTTT
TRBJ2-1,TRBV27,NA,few,CASRRWDEQFF,TGTGCCAGCCGACGGTGGGATGAGCAGTTCTTC
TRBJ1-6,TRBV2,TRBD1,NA,CASSEEGGRSPLHF,TGTGCCAGCAGTGAAGAAGGGGGCAGGTCACCCCTCCACTTT
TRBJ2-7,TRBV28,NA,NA,CASSSTTRVNEQYF,TGTGCCAGCAGTTCGACGACTAGAGTGAACGAGCAGTACTTC
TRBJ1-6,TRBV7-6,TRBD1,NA,CASSREAGGGSPLHF,TGTGCCAGCAGCCGGGAGGCGGGAGGGGGCTCACCCCTCCACTTT
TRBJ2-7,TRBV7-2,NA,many,CASSVRDQQYF,TGTGCCAGCAGCGTCCGGGACCAGCAGTACTTC
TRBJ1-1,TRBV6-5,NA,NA,CASSYLQTGRTEAFF,TGTGCCAGCAGTTACCTTCAAACAGGGCGCACTGAAGCTTTCTTT
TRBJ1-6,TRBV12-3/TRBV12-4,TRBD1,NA,CASSLGRGQGSSYNSPLHF,TGTGCCAGCAGTTTGGGTAGGGGACAGGGGAGCTCCTATAATTCACCCCTCCACTTT
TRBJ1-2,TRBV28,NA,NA,CASSPSGGFTF,TGTGCCAGCAGTCCATCGGGGGGCTTCACCTTC
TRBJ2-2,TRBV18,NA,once,CASSPVAINTGELFF,TGTGCCAGCTCACCAGTGGCGATAAACACCGGGGAGCTGTTTTTT
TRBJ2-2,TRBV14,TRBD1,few,CASSQGGQGPGELFF,TGTGCCAGCAGCCAAGGGGGACAGGGCCCCGGGGAGCTGTTTTTT
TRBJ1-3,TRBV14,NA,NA,CASSQVWGLAGNTIYF,TGTGCCAGCAGCCAAGTTTGGGGACTAGCCGGAAACACCATATATTTT
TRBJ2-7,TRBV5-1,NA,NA,CASSGTVGYEQYF,TGCGCCAGCAGCGGGACTGTGGGTTACGAGCAGTACTTC
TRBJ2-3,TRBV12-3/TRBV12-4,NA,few,CASTSRVRGTDTQYF,TGTGCCAGCACCTCCAGGGTGAGGGGCACAGATACGCAGTATTTT
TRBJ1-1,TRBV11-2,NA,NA,CASSFFDMNTEAFF,TGTGCCAGCAGCTTCTTCGACATGAACACTGAAGCTTTCTTT
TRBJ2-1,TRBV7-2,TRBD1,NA,CASSPINRGISYNEQFF,TGTGCCAGCAGCCCTATAAACAGGGGGATTAGTTACAATGAGCAGTTCTTC
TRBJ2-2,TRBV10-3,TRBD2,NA,CAISPRLAGGKGDTGELFF,TGTGCCATCAGTCCCCGACTAGCGGGAGGGAAAGGGGACACCGGGGAGCTGTTTTTT
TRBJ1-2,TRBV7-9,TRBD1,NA,CASSSRTGEDGYTF,TGTGCCAGCAGCTCACGGACAGGGGAGGATGGCTACACCTTC
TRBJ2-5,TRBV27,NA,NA,CASSRPTEETQYF,TGTGCCAGCAGTCGTCCAACCGAAGAGACCCAGTACTTC
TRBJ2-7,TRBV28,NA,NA,CASSTELRRQYF,TGTGCCAGCAGCACCGAGTTGCGGAGGCAGTACTTC
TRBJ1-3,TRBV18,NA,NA,CASSPEGTSTRNTIYF,TGTGCCAGCTCACCTGAAGGGACAAGTACCCGAAACACCATATATTTT
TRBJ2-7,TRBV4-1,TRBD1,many,CASSRPEGQGTYEQYF,TGCGCCAGCAGCCGGCCCGAAGGACAGGGCACTTACGAGCAGTACTTC
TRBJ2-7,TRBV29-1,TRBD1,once,CSVLTRDRSSYEQYF,TGCAGCGTTCTGACCCGGGACAGGAGCTCCTACGAGCAGTACTTC
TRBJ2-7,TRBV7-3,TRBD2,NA,CASSRITSGGAGTLDEQYF,TGTGCCAGCAGCCGGATCACTAGCGGGGGGGCCGGGACCCTCGACGAGCAGTACTTC
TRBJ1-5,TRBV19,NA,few,CASSSAINQPQHF,TGTGCCAGTAGTTCAGCGATCAATCAGCCCCAGCATTTT
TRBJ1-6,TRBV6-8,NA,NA,CASSNQGISSYNSPLHF,TGTGCCAGCAGCAACCAGGGGATTAGCTCCTATAATTCACCCCTCCACTTT
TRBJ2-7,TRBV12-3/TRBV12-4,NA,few,CASSFSGREEQYF,TGTGCCAGCAGTTTTAGTGGGAGAGAAGAGCAGTACTTC
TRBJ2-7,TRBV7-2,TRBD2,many,CASSLRLAGAYEQYF,TGTGCCAGCAGCTTACGACTAGCGGGGGCCTACGAGCAGTACTTC
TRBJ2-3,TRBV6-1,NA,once,CATTARGGSTDTQYF,TGTGCCACCACCGCAAGGGGCGGTAGCACAGATACGCAGTATTTT